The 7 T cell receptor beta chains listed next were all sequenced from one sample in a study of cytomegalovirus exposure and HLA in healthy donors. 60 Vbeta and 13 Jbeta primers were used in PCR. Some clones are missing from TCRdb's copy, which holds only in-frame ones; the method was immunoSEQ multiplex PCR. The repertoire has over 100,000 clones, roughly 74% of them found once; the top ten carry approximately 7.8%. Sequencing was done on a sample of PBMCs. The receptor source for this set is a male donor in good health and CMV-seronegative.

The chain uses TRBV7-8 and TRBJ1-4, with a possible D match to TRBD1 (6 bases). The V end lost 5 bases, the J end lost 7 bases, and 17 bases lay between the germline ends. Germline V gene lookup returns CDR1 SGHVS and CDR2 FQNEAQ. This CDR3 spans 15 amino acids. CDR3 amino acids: CASSPTGSFIEKLFF. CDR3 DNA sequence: TGTGCCAGCAGCCCAACAGGGTCCTTTATTGAAAAACTGTTTTTT.

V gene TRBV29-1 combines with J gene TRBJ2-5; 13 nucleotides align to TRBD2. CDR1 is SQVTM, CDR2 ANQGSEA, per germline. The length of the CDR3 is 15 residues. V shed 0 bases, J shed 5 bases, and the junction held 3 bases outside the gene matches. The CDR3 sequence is CSVEDRLAGGETQYF. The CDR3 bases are TGCAGCGTTGAAGATCGACTAGCGGGAGGCGAGACCCAGTACTTC. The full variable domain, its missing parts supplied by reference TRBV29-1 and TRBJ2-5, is SAVISQKPSRDICQRGTSLTIQCQVDSQVTMMFWYRQQPGQSLTLIATANQGSEATYESGFVIDKFPISRPNLTFSTLTVSNMSPEDSSIYLCSVEDRLAGGETQYFGPGTRLLVL.

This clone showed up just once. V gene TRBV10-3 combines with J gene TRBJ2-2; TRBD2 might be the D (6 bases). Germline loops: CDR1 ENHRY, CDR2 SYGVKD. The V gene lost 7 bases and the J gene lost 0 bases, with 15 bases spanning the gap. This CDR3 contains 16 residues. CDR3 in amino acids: CAITRSAGTNTGELFF. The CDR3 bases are TGTGCCATCACCCGGTCAGCGGGCACGAACACCGGGGAGCTGTTTTTT.

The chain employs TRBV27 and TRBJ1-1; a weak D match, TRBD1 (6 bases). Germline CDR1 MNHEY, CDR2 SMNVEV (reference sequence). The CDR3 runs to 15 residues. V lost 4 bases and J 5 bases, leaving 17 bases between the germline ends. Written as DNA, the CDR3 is TGTGCCAGCAGTTCTTACCGGGAGGGGGGGACTGAAGCTTTCTTT. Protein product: CASSSYREGGTEAFF.

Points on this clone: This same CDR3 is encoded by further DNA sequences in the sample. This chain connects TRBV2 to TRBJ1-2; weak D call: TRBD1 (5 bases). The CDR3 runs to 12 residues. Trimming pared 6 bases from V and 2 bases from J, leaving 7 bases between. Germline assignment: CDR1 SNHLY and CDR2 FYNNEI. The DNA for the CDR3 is TGTGCCAGCAGGGAGGGGAACTATGGCTACACCTTC. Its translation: CASREGNYGYTF.

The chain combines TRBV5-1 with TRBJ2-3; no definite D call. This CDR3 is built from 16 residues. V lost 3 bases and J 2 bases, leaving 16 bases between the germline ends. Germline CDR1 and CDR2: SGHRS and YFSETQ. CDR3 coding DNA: TGCGCCAGCAGCTCAGGCAGCCTACATTACACAGATACGCAGTATTTT. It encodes CASSSGSLHYTDTQYF. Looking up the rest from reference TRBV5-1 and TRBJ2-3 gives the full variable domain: KAGVTQTPRYLIKTRGQQVTLSCSPISGHRSVSWYQQTPGQGLQFLFEYFSETQRNKGNFPGRFSGRQFSNSRSEMNVSTLELGDSALYLCASSSGSLHYTDTQYFGPGTRLTVL.

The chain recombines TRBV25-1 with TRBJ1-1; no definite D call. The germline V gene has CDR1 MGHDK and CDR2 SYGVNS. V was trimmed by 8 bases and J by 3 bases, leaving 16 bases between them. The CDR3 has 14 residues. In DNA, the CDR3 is TGTGCCAGCCTACCCCCCGGGGTATACACTGAAGCTTTCTTT. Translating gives CASLPPGVYTEAFF. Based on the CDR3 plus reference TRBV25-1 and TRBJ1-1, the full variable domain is EADIYQTPRYLVIGTGKKITLECSQTMGHDKMYWYQQDPGMELHLIHYSYGVNSTEKGDLSSESTVSRIRTEHFPLTLESARPSHTSQYLCASLPPGVYTEAFFGQGTRLTVV.